Listed here are 28 T cell receptor beta chains from one sample, sequenced in a study of lung T cells in sarcoidosis with Löfgren's syndrome. One entry per CDR3 protein, called by TCRdb with MiXCR from the reads. Altogether 58,000 or so distinct CDR3 sequences are present, 20% to 25% being singletons, with the ten largest covering around 2.3%. Sequencing was carried out using CD4+ T cells from PBMCs. The receptors here all came from a human donor with sarcoidosis (Löfgren's syndrome or another form), or a control subject (not recorded which).

This clonotype has more than one count but fewer than ten. A single base separates this from a much larger clone, so it may be a read error. CDR3 nucleotides: TGTGCCACCCAGGGATGGCAGGGGGATGGCTGCACCTTC. Translation: CATQGWQGDGCTF. The V call is TRBV6-1, the J call TRBJ1-2, with 7 bases fitting TRBD1. Germline assignment: CDR1 MNHNS and CDR2 SASEGT. This CDR3 spans 13 amino acids.

This clonotype was found many times. The V and J genes are TRBV20-1 and TRBJ2-3; 9 bases line up with TRBD2. CDR1 and CDR2 (germline): DFQATT, SNEGSKA (reference sequence). This CDR3 is built from 16 residues. V was pared by 5 bases and J by 1 base, with 10 bases of the junction left unmatched. The CDR3 loop is CSAGGRSSGGTDTQYF. For the CDR3, the DNA is TGCAGTGCTGGGGGGCGATCTAGCGGGGGCACAGATACGCAGTATTTT.

This clonotype was observed a few times. The chain couples TRBV9 to TRBJ1-1; D gene uncertain. The V gene lost 5 bases and the J gene lost 7 bases, with 12 bases spanning the gap. The germline V gene has CDR1 SGDLS and CDR2 YYNGEE. The CDR3 has 12 residues. Written as DNA, the CDR3 is TGTGCCAGCAGTCGCAACGGAGGTGAAGCTTTCTTT. Translated: CASSRNGGEAFF.

The chain uses TRBV7-9 and TRBJ2-7; a possible D gene is TRBD1 (5 bases). V was cut by 1 base and J by 2 bases, with 6 bases left in between. Germline V gene data show CDR1 as SEHNR and CDR2 as FQNEAQ (reference sequence). This CDR3 has 13 residues. CDR3 region: CASSLGQPYEQYF. In nucleotides, the CDR3 is TGTGCCAGCAGCTTAGGACAGCCCTACGAGCAGTACTTC.

Concerning this clonotype: Being one base from a much bigger clone, this may be a read error. Since no conserved phenylalanine or tryptophan closes the CDR3, a read error is the likely cause. The V call is TRBV28, the J call TRBJ1-5; D may be TRBD1 (6 bases). The length of the CDR3 is 15 residues. Germline V gene sequence: CDR1 MDHEN, CDR2 SYDVKM. The V and J ends lost 2 bases and 0 bases respectively, with 8 bases between them. CDR3 in amino acids: CASSLQGLSNQPQHL. DNA for the CDR3: TGTGCCAGCAGTTTACAGGGGCTTAGCAATCAGCCCCAGCATCTT.

In this sample, this clonotype turned up a few times. The V call is TRBV5-1, the J call TRBJ2-1; D remains ambiguous. Trimming shortened V by 4 bases and J by 0 bases, and 11 bases separated the two germline ends. This CDR3 region has 15 residues. Germline CDR1 reads SGHRS; CDR2 reads YFSETQ. CDR3 region: CASSPELSSYNEQFF. As DNA, the CDR3 is TGCGCCAGCAGCCCTGAGCTGAGCTCCTACAATGAGCAGTTCTTC.

At least ten counts were recorded for this clonotype. The CDR3 is CASSPRTGGASDTQYF. In DNA, the CDR3 is TGTGCCAGCAGTCCTAGGACAGGGGGCGCGTCAGATACGCAGTATTTT. This sequence joins TRBV27 and TRBJ2-3; 11 nucleotides match TRBD1. Looked up from germline, CDR1 is MNHEY and CDR2 is SMNVEV (reference sequence). After removal of 5 bases from V and 4 bases from J, the junction contained 8 bases not matched to a gene. The CDR3 extends over 16 amino acids.

This clonotype was recorded at least ten times. V and J are TRBV15 and TRBJ1-1; D is undetermined. The ends were cut back, 1 base at V and 0 bases at J, with 12 bases in the middle. This CDR3 contains 16 residues. Germline V CDR1 and CDR2: LNHNV, YYDKDF (reference sequence). The CDR3 here is CATSRGPLQMNTEAFF. As DNA, the CDR3 is TGTGCCACCAGCAGAGGTCCGCTACAGATGAACACTGAAGCTTTCTTT.

On this clonotype: The junction shows a germline mismatch at one end, possibly a read error. This rearrangement joins TRBV2 to TRBJ2-7; D unresolved. The CDR3 covers 12 residues. Germline-derived CDR1 and CDR2 are SNHLY and FYNNEI. The CDR3 coding sequence is TGTGCCAGCAGGCCAGGTCCTCTCGAGCGGTACTTC. This encodes CASRPGPLERYF.

In the case of this clonotype: With a much larger clone just one base away, this may be a read error. The rearrangement uses TRBV5-4 and TRBJ2-1, with TRBD1 identical over 7 bases. The germline CDR1 and CDR2 sequences are SGHNT and YYREEE (reference sequence). The CDR3 length is 15 residues. V dropped 4 bases and J dropped 5; count of bases not matched to a gene: 9. The DNA for the CDR3 is TGTGCCAGCAGCCCAACAGGGGATTATCACAATGAGCAGTTCTTC. Translating gives CASSPTGDYHNEQFF.

With regard to this clonotype: A read error is possible here, since a much larger clone lies one base away. It is likely a read error, because the conserved phenylalanine at the end of the CDR3 is missing. The rearrangement links TRBV7-2 to TRBJ1-1; 7 bases match TRBD1. The CDR3 covers 15 residues. The junction had 7 bases not matched to a gene; V was cut back by 5 bases and J by 1 base. CDR1 and CDR2 from the germline V gene are SGHTA and FQGNSA. This CDR3 is CASSASGTANTEAFL. For the CDR3, the DNA is TGTGCCAGCAGCGCGTCCGGGACAGCGAACACTGAAGCTTTCCTT.

This clonotype was recorded at least ten times. The V and J genes are TRBV20-1 and TRBJ2-3; 7 bases line up with TRBD1. Germline CDR1 and CDR2: DFQATT and SNEGSKA (reference sequence). The V gene end was trimmed by 0 bases and the J gene end by 2 bases; junction bases not matched to a gene: 5. There are 15 residues in the CDR3. The CDR3 sequence: CSAREETGTTDTQYF. CDR3 in DNA: TGCAGTGCTAGAGAGGAGACAGGGACCACAGATACGCAGTATTTT.

About this clonotype itself: The CDR3 end shows no conserved phenylalanine or tryptophan, and so a read error is likely. This sequence joins TRBV20-1 and TRBJ2-2, with D hard to call. The V gene lost 3 bases and the J gene lost 0 bases, with 5 bases spanning the gap. Per the germline V gene, CDR1 is DFQATT and CDR2 is SNEGSKA (reference sequence). CDR3 length equals 13 residues. CDR3 coding DNA: TGCAGTGCTAGCAGTGCGAACACCGGGGAGCTGTTTTCT. The encoded protein is CSASSANTGELFS.

This clonotype has at least ten counts. The chain has TRBV28 and TRBJ1-5; 7 bases map to TRBD1. Losses at the gene ends were 3 bases for V and 7 bases for J; bases not matched to a gene: 9. Germline V lookup: CDR1 MDHEN, CDR2 SYDVKM. The CDR3 loop spans 15 amino acids. DNA of the CDR3: TGTGCCAGCAGTTTCGGACAGGCATGGAAACAGCCCCAGCATTTT. It specifies CASSFGQAWKQPQHF.

This clonotype showed up many times. This chain joins TRBV6-1 and TRBJ1-5; perhaps TRBD1 as D (5 bases). Deletions cut 5 bases from V and 4 bases from J, with 15 bases between. CDR3 size: 15 residues. Germline lookup yields CDR1 MNHNS and CDR2 SASEGT. In nucleotides, the CDR3 is TGTGCCAGCAGTCTAGGCAGGGTTGGGAATCAGCCCCAGCATTTT. Translated, it gives CASSLGRVGNQPQHF.

This clonotype appeared many times. This rearrangement joins TRBV20-1 to TRBJ1-1; D is unclear. This CDR3 comprises 11 residues. Germline CDR1 and CDR2: DFQATT and SNEGSKA (reference sequence). Trimming took 3 bases from V and 8 from J, leaving 10 bases between them. The CDR3 region is CSASSGMEAFF. For the CDR3, the DNA is TGCAGTGCTAGCTCCGGGATGGAAGCTTTCTTT.

The sample holds many counts of this clonotype. The chain carries TRBV27 and TRBJ2-5; D not resolved. The CDR3 runs to 15 residues. CDR1 is MNHEY, CDR2 SMNVEV, per germline (reference sequence). The V and J ends lost 6 bases and 2 bases respectively, with 16 bases between them. The CDR3 DNA reads as TGTGCCAGCAGGGCTGTGAGGCTGGGACAAGAGACCCAGTACTTC. This translates into CASRAVRLGQETQYF.

This clonotype occurred many times. The chain employs TRBV14 and TRBJ2-7, with D hard to call. The CDR3 has 13 residues. Trimming took off 5 bases at V and 4 bases at J, with 12 bases between the two ends. Germline V lookup: CDR1 SGHDN, CDR2 FVKESK. The CDR3 nucleotides are TGTGCCAGCAGCGGATCCGCACCGTACGAGCAGTACTTC. Its translation is CASSGSAPYEQYF.

A word on this clonotype: The conserved phenylalanine or tryptophan is not found at the CDR3 terminus, so this likely reflects a read error. The chain recombines TRBV12-3 or TRBV12-4 with TRBJ2-7; 9 bases map to TRBD2. This CDR3 has 14 amino acids. The V and J ends lost 5 bases and 4 bases, in that order; junction bases with no gene match: 6. The CDR3 bases are TGTGCCAGCAGTCCTAGCGGGAAGGTTTACGAGCAGTACCTC. Its protein product is CASSPSGKVYEQYL.

There are many counts of this clonotype. This sequence joins TRBV5-4 and TRBJ2-7, with D tentatively TRBD1 (5 bases). The CDR3 runs 13 residues. Germline assignment: CDR1 SGHNT and CDR2 YYREEE (reference sequence). V gave up 4 bases and J gave up 4 bases, with 12 bases separating them. The CDR3 sequence is CASSENRRYEQYV. In DNA form, the CDR3 reads TGTGCCAGCAGCGAAAACAGGCGTTACGAGCAGTACGTC.

This clonotype has ten or more counts. The V gene is TRBV24-1, the J gene TRBJ2-3; D gene unclear. V dropped 3 bases and J dropped 5 bases, with 14 bases sitting between them. The CDR3 runs 15 residues. CDR1 KGHDR and CDR2 SFDVKD come from the germline V gene. The CDR3 DNA sequence: TGTGCCACCAGTGATCCCTCCCTCCTTGGAGATACGCAGTATTTT. Its translation is CATSDPSLLGDTQYF.

Notes on this clonotype: One base away lies a much larger clone, so this may be a sequencing read error. V usage is TRBV7-9 and J usage is TRBJ2-2; TRBD1 aligns across 10 bases. The length of the CDR3 is 15 residues. Germline V lookup: CDR1 SEHNR, CDR2 FQNEAQ (reference sequence). The CDR3 DNA follows: TGTGCCAGCAGCCGGACAGGGGGTAGCACCGAGGAGCTGTTTTTT. Amino acid sequence: CASSRTGGSTEELFF.

At least ten counts were recorded for this clonotype. The V gene is TRBV20-1, the J gene TRBJ2-3; D unclear. Deletions cut 2 bases from V and 5 bases from J, with 8 bases between. The V gene's germline CDR1 is DFQATT and CDR2 SNEGSKA (reference sequence). This CDR3 contains 12 residues. The chain's CDR3 is CSARRVGDTQYF. CDR3 DNA: TGCAGTGCTAGACGGGTCGGAGATACGCAGTATTTT.

This clonotype was detected ten times or more. The J gene is TRBJ2-1, the V gene TRBV25-1; 8 nucleotides align to TRBD1. The CDR3 loop spans 14 amino acids. The trim removed 6 bases at V and 7 bases at J, leaving 8 bases unmatched. The germline V gene encodes CDR1 MGHDK and CDR2 SYGVNS. The CDR3 region is CASSDRGLGNEQFF. DNA for the CDR3: TGTGCCAGCAGCGACAGGGGCCTCGGGAATGAGCAGTTCTTC. The full variable domain, completed using reference TRBV25-1 and TRBJ2-1, is EADIYQTPRYLVIGTGKKITLECSQTMGHDKMYWYQQDPGMELHLIHYSYGVNSTEKGDLSSESTVSRIRTEHFPLTLESARPSHTSQYLCASSDRGLGNEQFFGPGTRLTVL.

The sample holds a few counts of this clonotype. The chain uses TRBV14 and TRBJ2-1; D not certain. The CDR3 runs 16 residues. V dropped 1 base and J dropped 9 bases, with 19 bases sitting between them. Germline assignment: CDR1 SGHDN and CDR2 FVKESK. Here the CDR3 DNA reads TGTGCCAGCAGCCAAGGTCGTGGCGGCCCGAGATTTGAGCAGTTCTTC. This sequence encodes CASSQGRGGPRFEQFF.

This clonotype was recorded at least ten times. The rearrangement links TRBV11-2 to TRBJ2-5, with D possibly TRBD2 on 6 matching bases. V was cut by 3 bases and J by 5 bases, with 13 bases left in between. The germline V gene encodes CDR1 SGHAT and CDR2 FQNNGV. This CDR3 has 14 residues. CDR3 coding DNA: TGTGCCAGCAGCTTGAGCGGGCCAGGGGAGACCCAGTACTTC. Amino acids: CASSLSGPGETQYF.

This clonotype was counted ten times or more. The chain's CDR3 is CASSYSISGGTYEQYF. CDR3 DNA sequence: TGTGCCAGCAGTTACTCGATATCGGGGGGCACCTACGAGCAGTACTTC. V and J are TRBV6-2 or TRBV6-3 and TRBJ2-7; TRBD2 might be the D (7 bases). V was trimmed by 0 bases and J by 2 bases, leaving 14 bases between them. The CDR3 sequence is 16 residues long. Germline V gene lookup returns CDR1 MNHEY and CDR2 SVGEGT.

This clonotype showed up many times. The chain has TRBV6-1 and TRBJ1-1, with a possible D match to TRBD1 (5 bases). There are 13 residues in the CDR3. Trimming pared 8 bases from V and 1 base from J, leaving 11 bases between. Germline V lookup: CDR1 MNHNS, CDR2 SASEGT. This chain's CDR3 is CASLGRGNTEAFF. Written as DNA, the CDR3 is TGTGCCAGCCTGGGACGAGGGAACACTGAAGCTTTCTTT.